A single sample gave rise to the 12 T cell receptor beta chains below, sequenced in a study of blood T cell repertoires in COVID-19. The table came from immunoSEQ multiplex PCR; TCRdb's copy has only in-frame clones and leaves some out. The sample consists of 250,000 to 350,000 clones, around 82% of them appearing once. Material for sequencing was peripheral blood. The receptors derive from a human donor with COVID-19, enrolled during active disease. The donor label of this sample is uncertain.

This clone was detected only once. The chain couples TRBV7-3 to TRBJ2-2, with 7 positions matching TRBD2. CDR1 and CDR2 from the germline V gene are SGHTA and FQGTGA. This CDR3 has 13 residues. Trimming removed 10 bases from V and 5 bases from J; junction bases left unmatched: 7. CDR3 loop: CATSTGGTGELFF. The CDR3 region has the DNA TGTGCCACCTCGACCGGGGGGACCGGGGAGCTGTTTTTT.

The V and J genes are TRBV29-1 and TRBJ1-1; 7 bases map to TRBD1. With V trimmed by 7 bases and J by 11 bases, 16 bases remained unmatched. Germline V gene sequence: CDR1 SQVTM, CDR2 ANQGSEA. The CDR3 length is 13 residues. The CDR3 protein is CSAEGAGGGIAFF. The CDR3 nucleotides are TGCAGCGCTGAGGGGGCGGGGGGCGGTATTGCTTTCTTT. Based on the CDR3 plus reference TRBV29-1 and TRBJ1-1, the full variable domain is SAVISQKPSRDICQRGTSLTIQCQVDSQVTMMFWYRQQPGQSLTLIATANQGSEATYESGFVIDKFPISRPNLTFSTLTVSNMSPEDSSIYLCSAEGAGGGIAFFGQGTRLTVV.

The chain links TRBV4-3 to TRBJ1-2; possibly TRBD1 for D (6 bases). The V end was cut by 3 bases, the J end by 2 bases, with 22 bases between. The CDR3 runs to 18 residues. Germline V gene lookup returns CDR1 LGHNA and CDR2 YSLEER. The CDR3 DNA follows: TGCGCCAGCAGCCAGGGGGGGAGTAACAGGGATATGAACTATGGCTACACCTTC. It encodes CASSQGGSNRDMNYGYTF.

This CDR3 is CASSQNGQGTTDTQYF. DNA for the CDR3: TGCGCCAGCAGCCAGAACGGACAGGGGACGACAGATACGCAGTATTTT. The genes are TRBV4-3 and TRBJ2-3, with 9 bases identical to TRBD1. The germline gives CDR1 LGHNA, CDR2 YSLEER. This CDR3 region has 16 residues. The V and J ends lost 3 bases and 3 bases, in that order; junction bases with no gene match: 7.

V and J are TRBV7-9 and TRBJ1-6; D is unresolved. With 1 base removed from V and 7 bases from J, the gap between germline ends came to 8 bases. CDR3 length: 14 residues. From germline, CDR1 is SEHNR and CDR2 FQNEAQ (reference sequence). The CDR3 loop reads CASSLVDNNSPLHF. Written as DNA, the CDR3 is TGTGCCAGCAGCTTAGTCGACAACAATTCACCCCTCCACTTT. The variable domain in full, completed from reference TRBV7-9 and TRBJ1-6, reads DTGVSQNPRHKITKRGQNVTFRCDPISEHNRLYWYRQTLGQGPEFLTYFQNEAQLEKSRLLSDRFSAERPKGSFSTLEIQRTEQGDSAMYLCASSLVDNNSPLHFGNGTRLTVT.

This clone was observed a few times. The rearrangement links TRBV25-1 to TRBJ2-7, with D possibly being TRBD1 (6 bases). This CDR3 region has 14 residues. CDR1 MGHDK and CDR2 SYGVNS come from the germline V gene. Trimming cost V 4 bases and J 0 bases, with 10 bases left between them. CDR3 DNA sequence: TGTGCCAGCAGTGGGGCGGACAGCTCCTACGAGCAGTACTTC. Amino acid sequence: CASSGADSSYEQYF.

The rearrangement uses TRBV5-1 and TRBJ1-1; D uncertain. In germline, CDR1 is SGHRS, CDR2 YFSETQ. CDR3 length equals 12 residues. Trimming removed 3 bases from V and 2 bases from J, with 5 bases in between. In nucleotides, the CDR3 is TGCGCCAGCAGCTCCACTAACACTGAAGCTTTCTTT. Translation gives CASSSTNTEAFF.

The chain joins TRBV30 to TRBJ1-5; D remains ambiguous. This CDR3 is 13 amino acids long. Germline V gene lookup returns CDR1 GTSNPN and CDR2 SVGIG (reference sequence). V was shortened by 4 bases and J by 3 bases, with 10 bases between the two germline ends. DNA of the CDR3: TGTGCCTGGACCCCCTCCCCCAATCAGCCCCAGCATTTT. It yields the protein CAWTPSPNQPQHF.

The CDR3 reads CSKGTEAFF. The CDR3 DNA is TGCAGTAAGGGGACTGAAGCTTTCTTT. V and J are TRBV20-1 and TRBJ1-1; D is possibly TRBD1 (5 bases). Germline CDR1 reads DFQATT; CDR2 reads SNEGSKA (reference sequence). CDR3 size: 9 residues. V lost 8 bases and J 5 bases, leaving 6 bases between the germline ends.

CDR3 coding DNA: TGTGCCAGCAGACCCCGACTAGCGGGAGTTGAGCAGTTCTTC. This sequence encodes CASRPRLAGVEQFF. The chain couples TRBV28 to TRBJ2-1; 12 bases match TRBD2. The CDR3 loop spans 14 amino acids. After removal of 6 bases from V and 9 bases from J, the junction contained 6 bases not matched to a gene. CDR1 MDHEN and CDR2 SYDVKM come from the germline V gene.

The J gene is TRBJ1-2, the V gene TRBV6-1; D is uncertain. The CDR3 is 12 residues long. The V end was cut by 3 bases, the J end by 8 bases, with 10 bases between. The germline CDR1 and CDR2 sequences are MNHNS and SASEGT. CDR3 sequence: CASSDPNRGYTF. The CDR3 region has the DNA TGTGCCAGCAGTGATCCTAACCGGGGCTACACCTTC.

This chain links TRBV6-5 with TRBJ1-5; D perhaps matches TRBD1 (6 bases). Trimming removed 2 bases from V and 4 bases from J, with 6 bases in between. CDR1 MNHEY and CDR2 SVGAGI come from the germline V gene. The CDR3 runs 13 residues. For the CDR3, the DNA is TGTGCCAGCAGTTACGACAGGAATCAGCCCCAGCATTTT. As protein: CASSYDRNQPQHF.